These 2 T cell receptor beta chains were sequenced from one sample in a study of CD8 T cells in ankylosing spondylitis. One entry per CDR3 protein, called by TCRdb with MiXCR from the 5' RACE reads. The sample holds 150,000 to 200,000 distinct CDR3 sequences, 30% to 40% seen once. Source material: synovial fluid, either unsorted or a sorted T cell fraction (not recorded which). The origin of the receptors is a male donor with ankylosing spondylitis.

This clonotype was seen many times. This sequence joins TRBV6-1 and TRBJ1-6; tentatively, D is TRBD1 (6 bases). V was clipped by 6 bases and J by 4 bases, with 10 bases between them. Germline V CDR1 and CDR2: MNHNS, SASEGT. This CDR3 is 14 amino acids long. The CDR3 sequence: CASSPGQYNSPLHF. For the CDR3, the DNA is TGTGCCAGCAGCCCCGGACAGTATAATTCACCCCTCCACTTT.

This clonotype was recorded many times. The chain couples TRBV4-2 to TRBJ1-2, with D possibly TRBD1 on 5 matching bases. The CDR3 spans 15 residues. In germline, CDR1 is LGHNA, CDR2 YNFKEQ. Trimming pared 0 bases from V and 2 bases from J, leaving 10 bases between. The CDR3 DNA follows: TGTGCCAGCAGCCAAGATCAGGGCACCAACTATGGCTACACCTTC. Translated, it gives CASSQDQGTNYGYTF.